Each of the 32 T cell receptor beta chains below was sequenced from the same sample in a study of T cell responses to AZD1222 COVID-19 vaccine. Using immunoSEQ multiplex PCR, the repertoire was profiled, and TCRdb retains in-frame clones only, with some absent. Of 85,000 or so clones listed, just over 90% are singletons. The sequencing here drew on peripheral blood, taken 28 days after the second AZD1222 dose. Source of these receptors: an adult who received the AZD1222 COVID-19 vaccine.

CDR3 region: CASSLLGRAGELFF. Written as DNA, the CDR3 is TGTGCCAGTAGTCTCTTGGGCCGGGCTGGGGAGCTGTTTTTT. The chain employs TRBV19 and TRBJ2-2; D gene ambiguous. Trimming took 5 bases from V and 8 from J, leaving 15 bases between them. The CDR3 is 14 residues long. The V gene's germline CDR1 is LNHDA and CDR2 SQIVND (reference sequence).

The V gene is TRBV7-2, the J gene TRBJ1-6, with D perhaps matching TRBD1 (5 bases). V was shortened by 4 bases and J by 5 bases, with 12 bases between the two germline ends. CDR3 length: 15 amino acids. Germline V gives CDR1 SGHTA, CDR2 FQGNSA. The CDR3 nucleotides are TGTGCCAGCAGCTCCCGGCGCAGGGATAATTCACCCCTCCACTTT. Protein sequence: CASSSRRRDNSPLHF. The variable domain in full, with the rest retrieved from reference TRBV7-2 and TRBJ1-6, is GAGVSQSPSNKVTEKGKDVELRCDPISGHTALYWYRQSLGQGLEFLIYFQGNSAPDKSGLPSDRFSAERTGGSVSTLTIQRTQQEDSAVYLCASSSRRRDNSPLHFGNGTRLTVT.

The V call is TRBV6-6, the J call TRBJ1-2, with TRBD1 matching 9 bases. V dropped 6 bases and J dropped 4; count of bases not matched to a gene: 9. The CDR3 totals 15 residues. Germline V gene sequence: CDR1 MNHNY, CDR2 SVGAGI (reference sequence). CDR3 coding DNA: TGTGCCAGCAGCCCCGGACAGGGGAGGAGCTATGGCTACACCTTC. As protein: CASSPGQGRSYGYTF.

The CDR3 loop is CASSQVSGSTNTGELFF. For the CDR3, the DNA is TGTGCCAGCAGCCAAGTGTCAGGATCAACGAACACCGGGGAGCTGTTTTTT. This chain uses TRBV3-1 (or the pseudogene TRBV3-2) with TRBJ2-2; no firm D call. Trimming cost V 1 base and J 0 bases, with 12 bases left between them. In germline, CDR1 is LGHDT, CDR2 YNNKEL (reference sequence). The CDR3 is made up of 17 amino acids.

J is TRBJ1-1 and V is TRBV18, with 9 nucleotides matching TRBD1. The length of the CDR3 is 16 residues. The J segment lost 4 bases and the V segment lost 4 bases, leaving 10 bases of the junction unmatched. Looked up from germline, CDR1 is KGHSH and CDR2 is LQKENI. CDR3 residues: CASSHVVGQGITEAFF. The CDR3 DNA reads TGTGCCAGCTCACACGTAGTGGGACAGGGAATCACTGAAGCTTTCTTT.

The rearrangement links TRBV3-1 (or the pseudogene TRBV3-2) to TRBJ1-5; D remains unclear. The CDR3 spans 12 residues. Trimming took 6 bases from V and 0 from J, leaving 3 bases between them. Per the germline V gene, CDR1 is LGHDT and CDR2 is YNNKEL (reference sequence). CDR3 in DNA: TGTGCCAGCAGTGGTAGCAATCAGCCCCAGCATTTT. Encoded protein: CASSGSNQPQHF.

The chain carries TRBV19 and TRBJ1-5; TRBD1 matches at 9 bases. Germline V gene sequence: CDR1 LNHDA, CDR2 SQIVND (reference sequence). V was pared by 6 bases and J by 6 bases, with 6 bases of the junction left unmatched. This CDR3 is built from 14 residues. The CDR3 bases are TGTGCCAGTAGGGACAGGGGCGCGTTTCAGCCCCAGCATTTT. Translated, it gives CASRDRGAFQPQHF.

The CDR3 spells CASSLAGISGYTF. CDR3 nucleotide sequence: TGTGCCAGCAGTTTGGCAGGGATCAGTGGCTACACCTTC. The V gene is TRBV12-3 or TRBV12-4, the J gene TRBJ1-2, with TRBD1 as a possible D gene (5 bases). V was cut by 3 bases and J by 7 bases, with 12 bases left in between. There are 13 residues in the CDR3.

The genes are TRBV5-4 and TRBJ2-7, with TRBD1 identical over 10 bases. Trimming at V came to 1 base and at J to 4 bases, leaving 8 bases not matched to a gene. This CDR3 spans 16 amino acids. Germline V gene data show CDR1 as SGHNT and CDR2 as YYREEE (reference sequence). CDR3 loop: CASSLPGQGIVYEQYF. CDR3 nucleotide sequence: TGTGCCAGCAGCTTGCCGGGACAGGGGATAGTGTACGAGCAGTACTTC.

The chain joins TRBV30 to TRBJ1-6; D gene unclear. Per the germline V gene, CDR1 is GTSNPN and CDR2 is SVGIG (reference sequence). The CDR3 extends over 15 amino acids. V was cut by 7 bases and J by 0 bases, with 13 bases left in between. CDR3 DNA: TGTGCCTACAGACAATCGAGCTCCTATAATTCACCCCTCCACTTT. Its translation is CAYRQSSSYNSPLHF.

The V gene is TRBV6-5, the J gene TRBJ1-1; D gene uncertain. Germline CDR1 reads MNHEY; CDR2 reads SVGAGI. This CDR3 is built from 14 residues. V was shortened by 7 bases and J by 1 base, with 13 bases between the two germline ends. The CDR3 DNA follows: TGTGCCAGCACTCTGGGGTTGAGGAACACTGAAGCTTTCTTT. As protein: CASTLGLRNTEAFF.

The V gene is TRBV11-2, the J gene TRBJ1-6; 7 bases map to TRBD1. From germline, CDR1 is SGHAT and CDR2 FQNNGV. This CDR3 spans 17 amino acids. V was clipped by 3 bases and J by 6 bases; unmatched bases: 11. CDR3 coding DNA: TGTGCCAGCAGCTTTACTATACCGGGACAGCCTAATTCACCCCTCCACTTT. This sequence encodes CASSFTIPGQPNSPLHF.

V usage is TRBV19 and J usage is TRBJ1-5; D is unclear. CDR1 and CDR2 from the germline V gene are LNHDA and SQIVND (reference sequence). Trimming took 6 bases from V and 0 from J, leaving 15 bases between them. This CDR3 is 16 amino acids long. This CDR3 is CASRLFLWDSNQPQHF. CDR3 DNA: TGTGCCAGTAGACTATTTTTGTGGGATAGCAATCAGCCCCAGCATTTT.

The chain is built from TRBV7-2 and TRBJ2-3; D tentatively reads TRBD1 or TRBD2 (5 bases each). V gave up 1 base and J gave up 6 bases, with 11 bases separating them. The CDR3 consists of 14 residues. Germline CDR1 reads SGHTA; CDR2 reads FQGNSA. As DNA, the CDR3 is TGTGCCAGCAGCTTAGAAGAGGGGATGGATACGCAGTATTTT. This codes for CASSLEEGMDTQYF.

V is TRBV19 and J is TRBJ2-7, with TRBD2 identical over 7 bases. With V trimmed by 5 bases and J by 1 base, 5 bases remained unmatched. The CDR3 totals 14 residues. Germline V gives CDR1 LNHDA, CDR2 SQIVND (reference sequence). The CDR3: CASSPTSQSYEQYF. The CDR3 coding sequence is TGTGCCAGTAGTCCGACTAGCCAATCCTACGAGCAGTACTTC.

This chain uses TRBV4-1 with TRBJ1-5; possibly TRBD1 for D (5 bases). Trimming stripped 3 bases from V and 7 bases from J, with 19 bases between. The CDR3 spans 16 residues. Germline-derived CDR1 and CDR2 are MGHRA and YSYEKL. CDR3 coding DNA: TGCGCCAGCAGCCATGACAATCAGGGTAGAGAGCAGCCCCAGCATTTT. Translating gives CASSHDNQGREQPQHF.

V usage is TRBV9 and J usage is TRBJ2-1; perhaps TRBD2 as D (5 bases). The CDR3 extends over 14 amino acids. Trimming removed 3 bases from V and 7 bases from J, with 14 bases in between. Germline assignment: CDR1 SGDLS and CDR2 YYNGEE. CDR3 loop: CASSARLPINEQFF. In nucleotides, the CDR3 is TGTGCCAGCAGCGCCCGACTACCGATAAATGAGCAGTTCTTC.

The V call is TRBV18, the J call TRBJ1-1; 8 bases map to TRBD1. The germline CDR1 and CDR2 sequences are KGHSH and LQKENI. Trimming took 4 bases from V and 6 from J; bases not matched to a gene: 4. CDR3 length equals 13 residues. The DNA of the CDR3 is TGTGCCAGCTCACTAGGACAGGGCGCTGAAGCTTTCTTT. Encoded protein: CASSLGQGAEAFF.

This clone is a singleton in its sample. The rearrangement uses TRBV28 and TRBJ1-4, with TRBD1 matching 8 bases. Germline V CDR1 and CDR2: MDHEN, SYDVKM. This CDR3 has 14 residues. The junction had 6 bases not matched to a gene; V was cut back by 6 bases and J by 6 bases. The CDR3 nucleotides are TGTGCCAGCAGGCAGACAGGGGTAGATGAAAAACTGTTTTTT. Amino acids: CASRQTGVDEKLFF. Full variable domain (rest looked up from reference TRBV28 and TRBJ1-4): DVKVTQSSRYLVKRTGEKVFLECVQDMDHENMFWYRQDPGLGLRLIYFSYDVKMKEKGDIPEGYSVSREKKERFSLILESASTNQTSMYLCASRQTGVDEKLFFGSGTQLSVL.

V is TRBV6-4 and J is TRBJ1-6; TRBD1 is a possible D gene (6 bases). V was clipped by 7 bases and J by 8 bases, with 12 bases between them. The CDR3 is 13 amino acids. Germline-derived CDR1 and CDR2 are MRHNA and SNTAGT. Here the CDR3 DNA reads TGTGCCAGCAATGTACAGGGTGATTCACCCCTCCACTTT. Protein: CASNVQGDSPLHF.

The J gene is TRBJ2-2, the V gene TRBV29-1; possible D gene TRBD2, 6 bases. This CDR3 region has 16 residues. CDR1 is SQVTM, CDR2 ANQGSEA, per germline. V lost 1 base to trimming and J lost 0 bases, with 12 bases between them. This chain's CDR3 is CSVEGGEVPNTGELFF. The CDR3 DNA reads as TGCAGCGTTGAAGGGGGGGAGGTTCCGAACACCGGGGAGCTGTTTTTT.

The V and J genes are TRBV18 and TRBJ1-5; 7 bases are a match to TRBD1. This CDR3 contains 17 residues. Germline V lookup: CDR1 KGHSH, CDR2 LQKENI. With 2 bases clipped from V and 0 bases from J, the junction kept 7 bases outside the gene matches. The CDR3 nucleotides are TGTGCCAGCTCACCAAGGAAGGGACAGAATAGCAATCAGCCCCAGCATTTT. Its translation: CASSPRKGQNSNQPQHF.

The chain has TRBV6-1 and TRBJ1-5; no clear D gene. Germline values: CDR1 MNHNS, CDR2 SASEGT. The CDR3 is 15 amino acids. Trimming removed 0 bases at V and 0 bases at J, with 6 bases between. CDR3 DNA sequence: TGTGCCAGCAGTGAAGCGAGGCGTAGCAATCAGCCCCAGCATTTT. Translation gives CASSEARRSNQPQHF.

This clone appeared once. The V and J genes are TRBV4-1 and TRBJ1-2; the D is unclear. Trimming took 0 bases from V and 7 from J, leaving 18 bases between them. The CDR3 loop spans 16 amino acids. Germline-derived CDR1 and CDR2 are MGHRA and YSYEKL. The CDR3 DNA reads TGCGCCAGCAGCCAAGAAAGGGCAACCCTGGCGGGTGGCTACACCTTC. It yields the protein CASSQERATLAGGYTF.

The CDR3 here is CSASVDREGHNEQFF. The CDR3 nucleotides are TGCAGTGCTAGTGTTGATCGGGAGGGTCACAATGAGCAGTTCTTC. This chain links TRBV20-1 with TRBJ2-1; 8 bases are shared with TRBD2. The germline V gene encodes CDR1 DFQATT and CDR2 SNEGSKA (reference sequence). Germline trimming cut 3 bases from V and 5 bases from J; bases unmatched to any gene: 9. The CDR3 loop spans 15 amino acids.

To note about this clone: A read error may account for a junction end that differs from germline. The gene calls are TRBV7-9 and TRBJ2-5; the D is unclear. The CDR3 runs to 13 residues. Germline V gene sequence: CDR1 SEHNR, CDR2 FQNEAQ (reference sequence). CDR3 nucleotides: TGTGCCAGCAGCTTAAGTGCGGACGGAAAACTCGACTTC. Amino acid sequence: CASSLSADGKLDF. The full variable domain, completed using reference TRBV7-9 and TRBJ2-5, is DTGVSQNPRHKITKRGQNVTFRCDPISEHNRLYWYRQTLGQGPEFLTYFQNEAQLEKSRLLSDRFSAERPKGSFSTLEIQRTEQGDSAMYLCASSLSADGKLDFGPGTRLLVL.

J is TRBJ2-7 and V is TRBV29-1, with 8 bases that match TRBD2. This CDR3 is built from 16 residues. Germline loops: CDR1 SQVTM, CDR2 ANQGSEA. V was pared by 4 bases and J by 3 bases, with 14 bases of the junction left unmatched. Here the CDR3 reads CSVGLSGGSGVYEQYF. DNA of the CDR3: TGCAGCGTTGGCCTGTCCGGAGGTAGCGGGGTCTACGAGCAGTACTTC.

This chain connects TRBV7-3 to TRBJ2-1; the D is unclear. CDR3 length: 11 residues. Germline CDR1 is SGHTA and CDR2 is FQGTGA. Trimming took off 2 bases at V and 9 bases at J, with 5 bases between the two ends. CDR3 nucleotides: TGTGCCAGCAGCTTATCGGGTGAGCAGTTCTTC. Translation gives CASSLSGEQFF.

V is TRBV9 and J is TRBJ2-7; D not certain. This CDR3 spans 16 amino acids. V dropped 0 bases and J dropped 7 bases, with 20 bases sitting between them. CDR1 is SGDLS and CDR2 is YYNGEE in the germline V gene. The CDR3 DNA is TGTGCCAGCAGCGTAGGTCCGGGTGGCCGGGTCGGGGAGCAGTACTTC. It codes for CASSVGPGGRVGEQYF.

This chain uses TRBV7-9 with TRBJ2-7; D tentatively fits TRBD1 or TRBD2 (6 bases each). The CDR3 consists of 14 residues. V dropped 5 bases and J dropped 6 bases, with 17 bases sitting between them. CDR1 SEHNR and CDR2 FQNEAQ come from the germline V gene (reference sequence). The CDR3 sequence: CASSRVGGPGEQYF. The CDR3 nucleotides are TGTGCCAGCAGCCGGGTGGGGGGCCCAGGCGAGCAGTACTTC.

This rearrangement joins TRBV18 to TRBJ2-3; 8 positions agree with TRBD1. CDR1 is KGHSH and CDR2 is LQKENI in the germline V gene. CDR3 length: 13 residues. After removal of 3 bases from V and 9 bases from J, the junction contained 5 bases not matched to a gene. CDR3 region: CASSPDRGQTQYF. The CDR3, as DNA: TGTGCCAGCTCACCTGACAGGGGTCAGACGCAGTATTTT.

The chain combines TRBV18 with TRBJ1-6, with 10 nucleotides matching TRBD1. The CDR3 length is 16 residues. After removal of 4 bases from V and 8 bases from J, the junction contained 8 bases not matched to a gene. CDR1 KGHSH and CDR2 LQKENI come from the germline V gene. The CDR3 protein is CASSQNSGTGDSPLHF. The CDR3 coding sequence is TGTGCCAGCTCACAAAATTCCGGGACAGGGGATTCACCCCTCCACTTT.